This entry concerns a single T cell receptor beta chain. Its target is unknown. The CDR3 covers 14 residues. The V gene lost 4 bases and the J gene lost 7 bases, with 14 bases spanning the gap. CDR1 and CDR2 from the germline V gene are SGHVS and FQNEAQ. This specimen comes from a study of T cell repertoires in cytomegalovirus infection. Overall study results and limits: Clonotype analysis showed dominance of the ex vivo response by HLA-C-restricted CMV-specific TCR beta clonotypes.

TCRdb re-derived calls from the reads in MiXCR, one entry per CDR3 protein. The table includes 400,000 or so distinct CDR3 sequences, roughly a third detected once. The receptor was derived from a human donor in good health (CMV status not recorded). Some clones in this sample may be carry-over from other donors' samples. The rearrangement uses TRBV7-8 and TRBJ2-1; tentatively, D is TRBD1 or TRBD2 (5 bases each). The material sequenced was PBMCs. In DNA form, the CDR3 reads TGTGCCAGCAGCTCCGGGGCGAGAAGTAATGAGCAGTTCTTC. Translated, it gives CASSSGARSNEQFF.